The 8 T cell receptor beta chains given below trace back to one sample, sequenced in a study of blood T cell repertoires in COVID-19. Data came from immunoSEQ multiplex PCR; TCRdb stores just in-frame clones and leaves some out. The table lists around 200,000 clones, 70% to 90% of them singletons. The sample comprised peripheral blood. These receptors were collected from a woman of 80 years or more in a cohort sampled during active or convalescent COVID-19.

This chain links TRBV6-6 with TRBJ2-1; 7 bases line up with TRBD2. Germline values: CDR1 MNHNY, CDR2 SVGAGI (reference sequence). This CDR3 is built from 14 residues. V trimming: 7 bases; J trimming: 3 bases; junction bases outside the gene matches: 6. The CDR3 sequence: CASTVLADYNEQFF. As DNA, the CDR3 is TGTGCCAGCACAGTCCTAGCGGACTACAATGAGCAGTTCTTC.

This clone appeared a single time. The chain couples TRBV19 to TRBJ2-1; TRBD1 agrees at 9 bases. In germline, CDR1 is LNHDA, CDR2 SQIVND (reference sequence). The CDR3 length is 15 residues. With V trimmed by 3 bases and J by 2 bases, 2 bases remained unmatched. In DNA form, the CDR3 reads TGTGCCAGTAGTATGGGACAGGGCCCCTACAATGAGCAGTTCTTC. Its protein product is CASSMGQGPYNEQFF.

This clone was seen once. This chain links TRBV24-1 with TRBJ1-4, with D maybe TRBD1 (6 bases). V was cut by 4 bases and J by 8 bases, with 16 bases left in between. Germline V gives CDR1 KGHDR, CDR2 SFDVKD. The CDR3 sequence is 15 residues long. CDR3 residues: CATSEHRAGKEKLFF. The CDR3 DNA is TGTGCCACCAGTGAGCACAGGGCAGGGAAAGAAAAACTGTTTTTT.

V is TRBV6-5 and J is TRBJ2-2; TRBD1 matches at 9 bases. Per germline, CDR1 MNHEY and CDR2 SVGAGI. CDR3 length equals 15 residues. V shed 4 bases, J shed 7 bases, and the junction held 7 bases outside the gene matches. The CDR3 DNA follows: TGTGCCAGCAGTTCCCGGACAGGGGCGGACGGGGAGCTGTTTTTT. Its protein product is CASSSRTGADGELFF.

This rearrangement joins TRBV28 to TRBJ2-5; TRBD2 matches at 9 bases. Germline V gene sequence: CDR1 MDHEN, CDR2 SYDVKM. The trim removed 5 bases at V and 5 bases at J, leaving 12 bases unmatched. The CDR3 is 16 residues long. This CDR3 reads CASSPHTTGLAETQYF. The CDR3 DNA follows: TGTGCCAGCAGTCCCCACACCACCGGACTAGCGGAGACCCAGTACTTC.

This chain joins TRBV19 and TRBJ2-3; D gene unclear. Germline-derived CDR1 and CDR2 are LNHDA and SQIVND (reference sequence). The CDR3 has 13 amino acids. V lost 1 base to trimming and J lost 6 bases, with 8 bases between them. The chain's CDR3 is CASSIAEADTQYF. CDR3 nucleotide sequence: TGTGCCAGTAGTATAGCCGAAGCCGATACGCAGTATTTT.

The chain couples TRBV6-5 to TRBJ1-1, with a tentative D call TRBD1 (5 bases). The V gene's germline CDR1 is MNHEY and CDR2 SVGAGI. V was trimmed by 2 bases and J by 3 bases, leaving 7 bases between them. The CDR3 runs 13 residues. This CDR3 reads CASSYDRYTEAFF. CDR3 nucleotides: TGTGCCAGCAGTTACGACAGATACACTGAAGCTTTCTTT.

This sequence joins TRBV27 and TRBJ1-3; D gene unclear. V was trimmed by 0 bases and J by 4 bases, leaving 10 bases between them. Germline V gene sequence: CDR1 MNHEY, CDR2 SMNVEV (reference sequence). This CDR3 contains 15 residues. The CDR3 nucleotides are TGTGCCAGCAGTTTATCGGGCCAAATCGGAAACACCATATATTTT. The encoded protein is CASSLSGQIGNTIYF.